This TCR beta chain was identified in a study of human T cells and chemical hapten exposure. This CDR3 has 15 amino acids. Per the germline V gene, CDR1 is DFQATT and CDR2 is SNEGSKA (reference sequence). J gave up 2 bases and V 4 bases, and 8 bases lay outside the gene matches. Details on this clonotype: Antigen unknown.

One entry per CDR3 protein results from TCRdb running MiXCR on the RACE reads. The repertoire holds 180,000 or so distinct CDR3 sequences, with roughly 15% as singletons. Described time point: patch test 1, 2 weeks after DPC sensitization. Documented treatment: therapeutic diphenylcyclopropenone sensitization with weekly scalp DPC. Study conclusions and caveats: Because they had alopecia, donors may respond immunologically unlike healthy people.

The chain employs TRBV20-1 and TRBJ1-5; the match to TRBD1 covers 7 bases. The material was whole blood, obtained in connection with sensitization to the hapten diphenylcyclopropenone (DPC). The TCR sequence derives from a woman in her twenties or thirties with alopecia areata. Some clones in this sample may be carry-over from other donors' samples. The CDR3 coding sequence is TGCAGTGCTATCCAGAGTACAGGGGGCAATCAGCCCCAGCATTTT. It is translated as CSAIQSTGGNQPQHF.